Below, 18 T cell receptor beta chains from the same sample are listed, as sequenced in a study of vaccination effects on CD4 cells after COVID-19. Their target antigens are unknown. Antigen-specific CD4+ T cells were expanded (with viral peptide pools) by the ViraFEST assay ahead of sequencing. Investigators separated out CD4+ T cells once more than nine days of culture had passed. The cohort was immunized with two doses of either the BNT162b2 or mRNA-1273 vaccine. The protocol was immunoSEQ multiplex PCR, while the TCRdb copy is restricted to in-frame clones and leaves out a portion. This table holds around 69,000 clones, around 70% found once. The material was CD4+ T cells from PBMCs cultured with HCoV-229E spike peptides, obtained after COVID-19 vaccination. The receptors here all came from a human donor who received a COVID-19 vaccine.

The rearrangement links TRBV27 to TRBJ2-7; 11 bases are shared with TRBD2. J gave up 2 bases and V 5 bases, and 2 bases lay outside the gene matches. This CDR3 is built from 14 residues. CDR1 and CDR2 (germline): MNHEY, SMNVEV (reference sequence). The CDR3 reads CASSRSGGAYEQYV. CDR3 sequence (DNA): TGTGCCAGCAGTCGTAGCGGGGGGGCCTACGAGCAGTACGTC.

This clone was counted between two and nine times. The rearrangement joins TRBV5-1 to TRBJ2-2; a possible D gene is TRBD2 (7 bases). The CDR3 contains 16 residues. V dropped 3 bases and J dropped 6 bases, with 18 bases sitting between them. CDR1 and CDR2 from the germline V gene are SGHRS and YFSETQ. Here the CDR3 reads CASSSRGAGGAGELFF. The CDR3 DNA reads as TGCGCCAGCAGCTCCCGGGGGGCAGGCGGCGCCGGGGAGCTGTTTTTT.

The rearrangement joins TRBV2 to TRBJ2-5, with a weak D call TRBD2 (5 bases). The V end lost 7 bases, the J end lost 5 bases, and 14 bases lay between the germline ends. CDR1 and CDR2 (germline): SNHLY, FYNNEI. The CDR3 is 13 amino acids. CDR3 region: CASIRGLGETQYF. CDR3 nucleotide sequence: TGTGCCAGCATTAGAGGGTTAGGGGAGACCCAGTACTTC.

V usage is TRBV7-2 and J usage is TRBJ2-1, with 11 positions matching TRBD1. V shed 5 bases, J shed 4 bases, and the junction held 7 bases outside the gene matches. Germline loops: CDR1 SGHTA, CDR2 FQGNSA. This CDR3 comprises 16 residues. The CDR3, as DNA: TGTGCCAGCAGCCCTGTAGGGACAGGGGGATACAATGAGCAGTTCTTC. Translated: CASSPVGTGGYNEQFF.

V usage is TRBV19 and J usage is TRBJ1-5, with D unclear. The CDR3 extends over 15 amino acids. Germline assignment: CDR1 LNHDA and CDR2 SQIVND (reference sequence). With 1 base removed from V and 3 bases from J, the gap between germline ends came to 10 bases. Here the CDR3 DNA reads TGTGCCAGTAGTATAGGTGGACGGTACAATCAGCCCCAGCATTTT. Protein product: CASSIGGRYNQPQHF.

This rearrangement joins TRBV5-1 to TRBJ1-6; D perhaps matches TRBD1 (5 bases). Trimming took 3 bases from V and 7 from J, leaving 5 bases between them. Per germline, CDR1 SGHRS and CDR2 YFSETQ. The CDR3 contains 12 residues. CDR3 sequence reads: CASSWGNSPLHF. The CDR3 DNA reads as TGCGCCAGCAGCTGGGGGAATTCACCCCTCCACTTT.

V is TRBV6-1 and J is TRBJ1-1; 8 nucleotides line up with TRBD1. Trimming removed 0 bases from V and 5 bases from J; junction bases left unmatched: 14. In germline, CDR1 is MNHNS, CDR2 SASEGT. The CDR3 contains 18 residues. Written as DNA, the CDR3 is TGTGCCAGCAGTGAAGCGGTGGCAGGGGGCGCGTCTGGGACTGAAGCTTTCTTT. Its translation is CASSEAVAGGASGTEAFF.

This clone has a single count. This chain joins TRBV6-2 or TRBV6-3 and TRBJ1-2; D not resolved. CDR3 length equals 13 residues. The germline gives CDR1 MNHEY, CDR2 SVGEGT. The ends were cut back, 5 bases at V and 13 bases at J, with 20 bases in the middle. The CDR3 coding sequence is TGTGCCAGCAGTCCACAAACCCTTGGGGAGGGCACCTTC. This codes for CASSPQTLGEGTF.

This chain joins TRBV20-1 and TRBJ1-6; D perhaps matches TRBD1 (6 bases). The CDR3 spans 16 residues. Germline CDR1 DFQATT, CDR2 SNEGSKA (reference sequence). V lost 3 bases and J 1 base, leaving 13 bases between the germline ends. The CDR3 here is CSASRGGQSYNSPLHF. CDR3 sequence (DNA): TGCAGTGCTAGTCGGGGAGGACAGTCCTATAATTCACCCCTCCACTTT.

The V call is TRBV7-2, the J call TRBJ2-7; the D is unclear. This CDR3 is built from 13 residues. V shed 2 bases and J shed 1 base, with 6 bases lying between them. CDR1 and CDR2 (germline): SGHTA, FQGNSA. The CDR3 nucleotides read TGTGCCAGCAGCTTATTGTGGTCCTACGAGCAGTACGTC. This gives the protein CASSLLWSYEQYV.

The rearrangement links TRBV5-8 to TRBJ2-5; 8 bases line up with TRBD2. The CDR3 sequence is 15 residues long. The V gene end was trimmed by 0 bases and the J gene end by 3 bases; junction bases not matched to a gene: 4. From germline, CDR1 is SGHTS and CDR2 YDEGEE. The CDR3 DNA follows: TGTGCCAGCAGCTTGGGCCGGGGGGGGGAAGAGACCCAGTACTTC. Amino acids: CASSLGRGGEETQYF.

V and J are TRBV28 and TRBJ1-1; 9 bases align to TRBD1. CDR1 is MDHEN and CDR2 is SYDVKM in the germline V gene. The J segment lost 3 bases and the V segment lost 6 bases, leaving 2 bases of the junction unmatched. This CDR3 contains 13 residues. The CDR3 region is CASRGTGYTEAFF. The DNA for the CDR3 is TGTGCCAGCAGGGGGACAGGGTACACTGAAGCTTTCTTT.

The rearrangement links TRBV19 to TRBJ2-3; D remains unclear. Germline V gives CDR1 LNHDA, CDR2 SQIVND (reference sequence). This CDR3 has 11 residues. V was trimmed by 4 bases and J by 6 bases, leaving 5 bases between them. The CDR3 loop reads CASSKRDTQYF. The CDR3 nucleotides read TGTGCCAGTAGTAAGAGGGATACGCAGTATTTT.

This clone showed up just once. The chain uses TRBV11-1 and TRBJ2-3; TRBD2 might be the D (5 bases). From germline, CDR1 is SGHAT and CDR2 FQDESV (reference sequence). The CDR3 covers 14 residues. The V end was cut by 5 bases, the J end by 4 bases, with 13 bases between. CDR3 protein: CASSIDLASDTQYF. The CDR3 nucleotides are TGTGCCAGCAGCATAGACCTAGCCTCAGATACGCAGTATTTT. Complete variable domain (other parts from reference TRBV11-1 and TRBJ2-3): EAEVAQSPRYKITEKSQAVAFWCDPISGHATLYWYRQILGQGPELLVQFQDESVVDDSQLPKDRFSAERLKGVDSTLKIQPAELGDSAMYLCASSIDLASDTQYFGPGTRLTVL.

V is TRBV5-1 and J is TRBJ2-5; maybe TRBD2 (5 bases). The germline V and J ends were trimmed by 9 bases and 2 bases, with 14 bases remaining between them. The V gene's germline CDR1 is SGHRS and CDR2 YFSETQ. The length of the CDR3 is 13 residues. CDR3 residues: CATTPGNQETQYF. CDR3 coding DNA: TGCGCCACCACACCCGGGAATCAAGAGACCCAGTACTTC.

V and J are TRBV9 and TRBJ2-5; D not certain. This CDR3 contains 15 residues. Germline lookup yields CDR1 SGDLS and CDR2 YYNGEE. Trimming pared 4 bases from V and 5 bases from J, leaving 18 bases between. CDR3 sequence (DNA): TGTGCCAGCAGCCTCACTATAAACCCCAGGGAGACCCAGTACTTC. This encodes CASSLTINPRETQYF.

This chain joins TRBV4-1 and TRBJ1-5; a weak D match, TRBD1 (5 bases). The V end lost 1 base, the J end lost 6 bases, and 16 bases lay between the germline ends. CDR3 length equals 16 residues. The germline V gene has CDR1 MGHRA and CDR2 YSYEKL. CDR3 loop: CASSQVGVFEGQPQHF. In DNA, the CDR3 is TGCGCCAGCAGCCAAGTGGGGGTGTTCGAGGGTCAGCCCCAGCATTTT.

The rearrangement links TRBV19 to TRBJ1-2; the D is unclear. Germline CDR1 is LNHDA and CDR2 is SQIVND (reference sequence). There are 13 residues in the CDR3. Between the trimmed V and J ends, which lost 2 bases and 2 bases, there was a span of 6 bases. CDR3 sequence: CASSISQNYGYTF. DNA of the CDR3: TGTGCCAGTAGTATAAGTCAGAACTATGGCTACACCTTC. The full variable domain, with the rest looked up from reference TRBV19 and TRBJ1-2, is DGGITQSPKYLFRKEGQNVTLSCEQNLNHDAMYWYRQDPGQGLRLIYYSQIVNDFQKGDIAEGYSVSREKKESFPLTVTSAQKNPTAFYLCASSISQNYGYTFGSGTRLTVV.